This TCR beta chain derives from a study of T cell responses to AZD1222 COVID-19 vaccine. Study-level findings and limits: Repertoire sampling was restricted to post-peak T cell response timepoints. Reports say nearly half of spike-specific TCRs go after unmutated variant regions.

This clone has more than one count but fewer than ten. Its specificity is unknown. Trimming removed 4 bases from V and 4 bases from J; junction bases left unmatched: 4. The CDR3 is made up of 14 amino acids. Germline-derived CDR1 and CDR2 are LGHDT and YNNKEL (reference sequence). The assay was immunoSEQ multiplex PCR, and TCRdb's table has in-frame clones only and misses some. The sample includes 55,000 to 65,000 clones, over 65% seen only once; the top ten take roughly 4%. The chain uses TRBV3-1 (or the pseudogene TRBV3-2) and TRBJ2-5; 9 bases are a match to TRBD2. This clonotype was sampled from an adult who received the AZD1222 COVID-19 vaccine. Material: peripheral blood, obtained 28 days after the second AZD1222 dose. CDR3 DNA: TGTGCCAGCAGCCCTGGGACTAGCTCAGAGACCCAGTACTTC. This gives the protein CASSPGTSSETQYF.